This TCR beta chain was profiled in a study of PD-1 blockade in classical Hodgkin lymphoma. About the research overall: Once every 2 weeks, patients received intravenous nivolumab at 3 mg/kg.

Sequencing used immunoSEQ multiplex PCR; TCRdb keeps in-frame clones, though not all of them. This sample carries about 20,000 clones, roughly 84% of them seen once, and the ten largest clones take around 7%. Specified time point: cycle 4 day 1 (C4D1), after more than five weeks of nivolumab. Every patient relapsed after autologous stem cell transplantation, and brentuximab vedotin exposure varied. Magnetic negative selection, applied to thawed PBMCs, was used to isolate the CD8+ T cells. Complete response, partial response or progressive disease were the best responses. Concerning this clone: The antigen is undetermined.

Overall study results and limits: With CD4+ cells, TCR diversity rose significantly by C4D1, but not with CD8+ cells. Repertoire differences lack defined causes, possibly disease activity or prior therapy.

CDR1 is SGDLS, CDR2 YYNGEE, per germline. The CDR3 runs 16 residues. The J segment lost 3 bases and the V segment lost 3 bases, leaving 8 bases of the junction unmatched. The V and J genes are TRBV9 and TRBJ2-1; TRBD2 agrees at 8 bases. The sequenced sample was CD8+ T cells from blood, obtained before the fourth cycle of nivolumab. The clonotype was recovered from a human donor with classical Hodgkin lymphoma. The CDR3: CASSASGGLYYNEQFF. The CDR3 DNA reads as TGTGCCAGCAGCGCCAGCGGGGGACTTTACTACAATGAGCAGTTCTTC. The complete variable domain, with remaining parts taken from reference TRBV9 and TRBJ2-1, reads DSGVTQTPKHLITATGQRVTLRCSPRSGDLSVYWYQQSLDQGLQFLIQYYNGEERAKGNILERFSAQQFPDLHSELNLSSLELGDSALYFCASSASGGLYYNEQFFGPGTRLTVL.